This TCR beta chain was sequenced in a study of OX40 agonist ivuxolimab in advanced cancers. Study-level information: Patient treatment consisted of intravenous ivuxolimab administration every 2 weeks at 0.01 to 10 mg/kg. Patients undergoing dose escalation presented with hepatocellular carcinoma, melanoma, renal cell or head and neck cancer. Study observations and caveats: Relative to CD4+, CD8+ T cells held more expanded clones on average.

Of note for this clone: Its antigen is not known.

This CDR3 has 16 amino acids. Germline V gene sequence: CDR1 MGHRA, CDR2 YSYEKL. V gave up 3 bases and J gave up 4 bases, with 15 bases separating them. Autoimmune disease history or systemic immunosuppression barred patients. The assay was immunoSEQ multiplex PCR, and TCRdb's table has in-frame clones only and misses some. The sample comprises about 67,000 clones, around 83% of which are singletons, and 2% rests with the top ten. V is TRBV4-1 and J is TRBJ2-2, with TRBD2 as a possible D gene (6 bases). The input for sequencing was CD4+ or CD8+ T cells sorted from blood, taken in a trial of the OX40 agonist ivuxolimab. The source is an adult with an advanced solid tumor such as melanoma, head and neck, liver or kidney cancer. CDR3 protein: CASSHPGLGGTGELFF. The DNA of the CDR3 is TGCGCCAGCAGCCATCCCGGACTGGGGGGCACCGGGGAGCTGTTTTTT.